This TCR beta chain is drawn from a study of CD8+CD57+ T cells in acquired aplastic anemia. For the study at large: Sorted cells (CD4+ and CD8+) yielded DNA amounts that averaged roughly 3.2 ug. Points from the study as a whole: Found in both controls and patients were approximately 30 CD8+ CDR3 sequences.

Concerning this clonotype: Its antigen is as yet unknown.

This CDR3 has 14 residues. Germline-derived CDR1 and CDR2 are LGHNA and YNFKEQ. V lost 8 bases to trimming and J lost 9 bases, with 17 bases between them. For CDR3 and TCR beta VDJ profiling, genomic DNA was the template used. TCRdb re-called the reads through MiXCR, storing one row per CDR3 protein. Among 190,000 or so distinct CDR3 sequences listed, less than 60% were seen once. By flow cytometry, patients selected for sequencing had shown an expansion of CD8+CD57+ cells. Every one of the patients had aplastic anemia (severe, acquired). There was no therapy given to any patient before the blood sampling took place.

The V and J genes are TRBV4-2 and TRBJ1-6; D not certain. Sequenced: sorted CD4+, CD8+, or CD8+CD57+ T cells (not recorded which) from PBMCs. The sequence was collected from a human donor with aplastic anemia. The CDR3: CASGPDRLGSPLHF. The CDR3 nucleotides are TGTGCCAGCGGCCCCGATAGGCTGGGTTCACCCCTCCACTTT.